This T cell receptor beta chain was sequenced during a study of metastatic and nonmetastatic thyroid tumors. At the level of the study: Blood and tumor or nodule tissue repertoires from malignant and benign thyroid patients were compared. Study observations and caveats: Benign nodules reportedly had significantly lower TCR beta diversity than malignant thyroid tumors in blood and tumor.

TCRdb re-processed the PCR reads through MiXCR. The sample lists approximately 25,000 clones, over 10% seen once, with over 11% in the top ten. V lost 2 bases to trimming and J lost 2 bases, with 10 bases between them. CDR1 MDHEN and CDR2 SYDVKM come from the germline V gene. The CDR3 has 14 residues. All patients reached thyroid surgery having received no treatment beforehand. This clone has a handful of counts. Antigen specificity is unknown. The sample was blood. The chain links TRBV28 to TRBJ2-7; D is uncertain. The sequence came from a female donor with papillary thyroid cancer or a benign thyroid nodule (not recorded which). Some clones in this sample may be carry-over from other donors' samples. CDR3 DNA sequence: TGTGCCAGCAGTTTAATCGGTCAGACCTACGAGCAGTACTTC. It codes for CASSLIGQTYEQYF.